The 9 T cell receptor beta chains listed next were all sequenced from one sample in a study of cytomegalovirus exposure and HLA in healthy donors. In the PCR, 60 Vbeta and 13 Jbeta primers were used. Some clones are missing from TCRdb's copy, which holds only in-frame ones; the method was immunoSEQ multiplex PCR. The data show some 140,000 clones, roughly four fifths seen once. The sequenced material came from PBMCs. The receptors originated from a man aged 25-40 years in good health and CMV-seronegative.

The genes are TRBV9 and TRBJ2-7; 14 bases match TRBD2. This CDR3 region has 17 residues. In germline, CDR1 is SGDLS, CDR2 YYNGEE. With 2 bases clipped from V and 1 base from J, the junction kept 5 bases outside the gene matches. This CDR3 reads CASSVDGLAGGSYEQYF. Here the CDR3 DNA reads TGTGCCAGCAGCGTGGATGGACTAGCGGGAGGATCCTACGAGCAGTACTTC.

The chain is built from TRBV13 and TRBJ1-1; D is possibly TRBD1 (5 bases). The CDR3 extends over 14 amino acids. The germline V gene encodes CDR1 PRHDT and CDR2 FYEKMQ (reference sequence). V was shortened by 5 bases and J by 3 bases, with 13 bases between the two germline ends. CDR3 sequence (DNA): TGTGCCAGCAGCCGCGGGGGGGGATACACTGAAGCTTTCTTT. This translates into CASSRGGGYTEAFF.

The DNA of the CDR3 is TGTGCCAGCAGCGTGGACAGGGGTAGCGAGCAGTACTTC. This sequence encodes CASSVDRGSEQYF. This sequence joins TRBV11-2 and TRBJ2-7; 9 bases map to TRBD1. The junction had 5 bases not matched to a gene; V was cut back by 5 bases and J by 6 bases. CDR3 length equals 13 residues. Germline CDR1 and CDR2: SGHAT and FQNNGV.

V is TRBV29-1 and J is TRBJ2-7, with 8 bases aligning to TRBD2. The CDR3 has 13 amino acids. In germline, CDR1 is SQVTM, CDR2 ANQGSEA. V gave up 2 bases and J gave up 9 bases; unmatched junction bases: 9. The CDR3 is CSVESGGPAVQYF. The CDR3 DNA reads as TGCAGCGTTGAATCGGGGGGGCCAGCGGTGCAGTACTTC.

V usage is TRBV2 and J usage is TRBJ2-7, with D possibly TRBD1 on 5 matching bases. The V end was cut by 6 bases, the J end by 3 bases, with 9 bases between. CDR3 length: 12 amino acids. Germline assignment: CDR1 SNHLY and CDR2 FYNNEI. In nucleotides, the CDR3 is TGTGCCAGCAGCGGAGACAGCTACGAGCAGTACTTC. Encoded protein: CASSGDSYEQYF.

The chain joins TRBV7-3 to TRBJ2-3; 10 positions match TRBD2. V was pared by 5 bases and J by 9 bases, with 14 bases of the junction left unmatched. The CDR3 totals 16 residues. Germline CDR1 is SGHTA and CDR2 is FQGTGA. The CDR3 DNA is TGTGCCAGCAGCGCTAGCCCTAGCGGGAGTGGGGCGACGCAGTATTTT. Its translation: CASSASPSGSGATQYF. Full variable domain (outside the CDR3, taken from reference TRBV7-3 and TRBJ2-3): GAGVSQTPSNKVTEKGKYVELRCDPISGHTALYWYRQSLGQGPEFLIYFQGTGAADDSGLPNDRFFAVRPEGSVSTLKIQRTERGDSAVYLCASSASPSGSGATQYFGPGTRLTVL.

This clone was found a few times. The CDR3 nucleotides read TGTGCCAGTAGTAAGCGGGAGCCCTACAATGAGCAGTTCTTC. Amino acids: CASSKREPYNEQFF. The gene calls are TRBV19 and TRBJ2-1, with 8 bases that match TRBD2. The CDR3 is 14 amino acids. CDR1 is LNHDA and CDR2 is SQIVND in the germline V gene (reference sequence). Germline trimming cut 4 bases from V and 2 bases from J; bases unmatched to any gene: 1.

This clone has more than one count but fewer than ten. The chain recombines TRBV2 with TRBJ2-1, with D perhaps matching TRBD2 (6 bases). The CDR3 contains 14 residues. CDR1 is SNHLY and CDR2 is FYNNEI in the germline V gene. Between the trimmed V and J ends, which lost 7 bases and 3 bases, there was a span of 13 bases. Here the CDR3 DNA reads TGTGCCAGCATGGAGGGAGAAGGCTACAATGAGCAGTTCTTC. Protein product: CASMEGEGYNEQFF. Full variable domain (remainder filled in from reference TRBV2 and TRBJ2-1): EPEVTQTPSHQVTQMGQEVILRCVPISNHLYFYWYRQILGQKVEFLVSFYNNEISEKSEIFDDQFSVERPDGSNFTLKIRSTKLEDSAMYFCASMEGEGYNEQFFGPGTRLTVL.

This clone appeared a few times. The chain couples TRBV4-1 to TRBJ2-5, with TRBD2 matching over 7 bases. CDR1 and CDR2 from the germline V gene are MGHRA and YSYEKL. The CDR3 is 17 residues long. The V and J ends lost 0 bases and 3 bases, in that order; junction bases with no gene match: 10. This chain's CDR3 is CASSQDWGEGREETQYF. The CDR3 DNA sequence: TGCGCCAGCAGCCAAGATTGGGGGGAGGGAAGAGAAGAGACCCAGTACTTC.